A single sample is the source of the 16 T cell receptor beta chains below, sequenced in a study of cytomegalovirus exposure and HLA in healthy donors. The primer mix had 60 Vbeta and 13 Jbeta primers. The table came from immunoSEQ multiplex PCR; TCRdb's copy has only in-frame clones and leaves some out. The top ten hold about 32% of the sample, which has about 120,000 clones, around 74% seen once. The sequenced sample consisted of PBMCs. The receptors stem from a man aged 55 to 69 in good health and CMV-seropositive.

The J gene is TRBJ2-1, the V gene TRBV6-5, with a tentative D call TRBD1 (6 bases). Looked up from germline, CDR1 is MNHEY and CDR2 is SVGAGI. V lost 2 bases and J 6 bases, leaving 14 bases between the germline ends. The CDR3 loop spans 15 amino acids. CDR3 sequence (DNA): TGTGCCAGCAGTTACCGGACAGCAGGTCGCAATGAGCAGTTCTTC. It encodes CASSYRTAGRNEQFF.

The chain recombines TRBV6-1 with TRBJ1-4, with TRBD1 matching over 12 bases. The trim removed 8 bases at V and 9 bases at J, leaving 4 bases unmatched. The CDR3 extends over 13 amino acids. CDR1 MNHNS and CDR2 SASEGT come from the germline V gene. Written as DNA, the CDR3 is TGTGCCAGCGGGGACAGGGGGCTTAAAAAACTGTTTTTT. Translation: CASGDRGLKKLFF.

The genes are TRBV5-4 and TRBJ2-2; D may be TRBD2 (6 bases). Germline lookup yields CDR1 SGHNT and CDR2 YYREEE (reference sequence). Trimming stripped 4 bases from V and 3 bases from J, with 19 bases between. This CDR3 has 17 amino acids. The CDR3 protein is CASSTGGQGGHTGELFF. DNA for the CDR3: TGTGCCAGCAGCACCGGAGGGCAGGGAGGTCACACCGGGGAGCTGTTTTTT.

The chain joins TRBV5-6 to TRBJ2-5, with TRBD1 matching 8 bases. With V trimmed by 3 bases and J by 1 base, 8 bases remained unmatched. Per germline, CDR1 SGHDT and CDR2 YYEEEE. There are 16 residues in the CDR3. CDR3 loop: CASSSLDRGLQETQYF. Written as DNA, the CDR3 is TGTGCCAGCAGCTCCCTCGACAGGGGCCTCCAAGAGACCCAGTACTTC.

This chain links TRBV12-5 with TRBJ2-7; perhaps TRBD2 as D (5 bases). V was clipped by 0 bases and J by 6 bases, with 21 bases between them. CDR1 and CDR2 (germline): LGHNT, FRNRAP. The CDR3 length is 17 residues. The CDR3 spells CASGLVPRVETAIEQYF. The DNA for the CDR3 is TGTGCTAGTGGTTTGGTACCGCGGGTTGAGACCGCAATCGAGCAGTACTTC.

The V and J genes are TRBV27 and TRBJ2-4, with D unclear. Germline values: CDR1 MNHEY, CDR2 SMNVEV (reference sequence). The germline V and J ends were trimmed by 3 bases and 10 bases, with 13 bases remaining between them. The CDR3 loop spans 13 amino acids. The DNA for the CDR3 is TGTGCCAGCAGTTTTAAGCCTCACCATATTCAGTACTTC. Translation gives CASSFKPHHIQYF.

This clone was detected a few times. The chain couples TRBV5-5 to TRBJ1-5, with 7 bases that match TRBD1. The V gene's germline CDR1 is SGHKS and CDR2 YYEKEE (reference sequence). J was trimmed by 7 bases and V by 4 bases; bases with no gene match: 8. The CDR3 contains 14 residues. DNA of the CDR3: TGTGCCAGCAGCGGAGCGACAGGGAGGCAGCCCCAGCATTTT. Amino acid sequence: CASSGATGRQPQHF.

The chain employs TRBV20-1 and TRBJ1-4; D is unclear. The CDR3 sequence is 11 residues long. Trimming took 5 bases from V and 6 from J, leaving 7 bases between them. The germline V gene encodes CDR1 DFQATT and CDR2 SNEGSKA (reference sequence). This chain's CDR3 is CSAALHEKLFF. In DNA, the CDR3 is TGCAGTGCTGCCCTACATGAAAAACTGTTTTTT.

This clone was seen a few times. The chain links TRBV9 to TRBJ1-4; D remains unclear. Trimming left V 2 bases short and J 7 bases short, with 9 bases between. There are 13 residues in the CDR3. Germline values: CDR1 SGDLS, CDR2 YYNGEE. CDR3 sequence (DNA): TGTGCCAGCAGCGTGTCGGGAGGTGAAAAACTGTTTTTT. It translates to CASSVSGGEKLFF.

The CDR3 nucleotides are TGTGCCAGCAGTGACCAAAGGACAGGGGCCTACAATGAGCAGTTCTTC. This codes for CASSDQRTGAYNEQFF. The genes are TRBV25-1 and TRBJ2-1, with 9 bases fitting TRBD1. The CDR3 spans 16 residues. CDR1 is MGHDK, CDR2 SYGVNS, per germline. J gave up 2 bases and V 3 bases, and 5 bases lay outside the gene matches.

The chain links TRBV5-1 to TRBJ2-7; 9 nucleotides agree with TRBD2. The germline gives CDR1 SGHRS, CDR2 YFSETQ. After removal of 2 bases from V and 3 bases from J, the junction contained 12 bases not matched to a gene. This CDR3 region has 17 residues. The CDR3 bases are TGCGCCAGCAGCTTCGAGGCTAGCGGGACTCCCGGCTACGAGCAGTACTTC. It yields the protein CASSFEASGTPGYEQYF.

This clone was found a few times. The rearrangement joins TRBV6-5 to TRBJ2-5; TRBD2 might be the D (5 bases). V was clipped by 2 bases and J by 2 bases, with 12 bases between them. The CDR3 loop spans 15 amino acids. Germline V lookup: CDR1 MNHEY, CDR2 SVGAGI. The CDR3 region is CASSYPTGWQETQYF. The CDR3 region has the DNA TGTGCCAGCAGTTACCCGACGGGGTGGCAAGAGACCCAGTACTTC.

The chain has TRBV5-1 and TRBJ2-7, with 11 bases matching TRBD2. This CDR3 is built from 15 residues. After removal of 4 bases from V and 3 bases from J, the junction contained 6 bases not matched to a gene. Germline-derived CDR1 and CDR2 are SGHRS and YFSETQ. The CDR3, as DNA: TGCGCCAGCAGCAAGGGGACTAGCGGATTCTACGAGCAGTACTTC. The encoded protein is CASSKGTSGFYEQYF.

The chain combines TRBV6-5 with TRBJ1-1, with unresolved D. Germline-derived CDR1 and CDR2 are MNHEY and SVGAGI. Trimming pared 6 bases from V and 10 bases from J, leaving 15 bases between. CDR3 length equals 12 residues. CDR3: CASRTGSLGAFF. Here the CDR3 DNA reads TGTGCCAGCAGAACCGGGAGCTTAGGAGCTTTCTTT.

The table lists this clone with a count of one. The chain employs TRBV6-5 and TRBJ2-1, with D possibly matching TRBD2 (6 bases). Per germline, CDR1 MNHEY and CDR2 SVGAGI. Trimming stripped 8 bases from V and 6 bases from J, with 20 bases between. The CDR3 covers 15 residues. CDR3 bases: TGTGCCAGCTCCTGCGGGGAGCTGGCCTGCAATGAGCAGTTCTTC. Protein: CASSCGELACNEQFF.

This chain joins TRBV16 and TRBJ1-1; 7 nucleotides match TRBD1. The V gene end was trimmed by 3 bases and the J gene end by 4 bases; junction bases not matched to a gene: 5. CDR1 is KGHSY and CDR2 is FQNENV in the germline V gene. The CDR3 runs to 14 residues. The CDR3 DNA reads TGTGCCAGCAGCCAGGTTCAGGGGGGCACTGAAGCTTTCTTT. This codes for CASSQVQGGTEAFF.